This T cell receptor beta chain was recorded in a study of blood T cell repertoires in COVID-19. The study assigned cohorts using participant-reported clinical history. CDR1 and CDR2 (germline): SGHVS, FNYEAQ. The V segment lost 5 bases and the J segment 0 bases; nucleotides outside the gene matches: 12. The CDR3 covers 20 residues. The protocol was immunoSEQ multiplex PCR, while the TCRdb copy is restricted to in-frame clones and leaves out a portion. The table records about 220,000 clones, roughly four fifths of them present only once. The chain has TRBV7-6 and TRBJ2-2; 13 positions agree with TRBD2. The specimen was PBMCs or T cells enriched from blood (not recorded which). The TCR comes from a woman between 55 and 75 years old who had recovered from COVID-19. The CDR3 spells CASSRSRLAGGPSNTGELFF. The CDR3 DNA is TGTGCCAGCAGCCGTTCCCGACTAGCGGGGGGCCCATCGAACACCGGGGAGCTGTTTTTT. The variable domain in full, with the rest retrieved from reference TRBV7-6 and TRBJ2-2, is GAGVSQSPRYKVTKRGQDVALRCDPISGHVSLYWYRQALGQGPEFLTYFNYEAQQDKSGLPNDRFSAERPEGSISTLTIQRTEQRDSAMYRCASSRSRLAGGPSNTGELFFGEGSRLTVL.